These 29 T cell receptor beta chains came from one sample sequenced in a study of blood T cell repertoires in COVID-19. Sequenced by immunoSEQ multiplex PCR; TCRdb stores in-frame clones only, minus some. The sample has 15,000 or so clones; 85% to 95% are singletons. The sequenced sample consisted of peripheral blood. The source is a human donor with active COVID-19. The donor label of this sample is uncertain.

The chain employs TRBV24-1 and TRBJ2-1, with TRBD1 matching over 11 bases. Germline trimming cut 3 bases from V and 6 bases from J; bases unmatched to any gene: 3. Germline CDR1 reads KGHDR; CDR2 reads SFDVKD. This CDR3 has 15 residues. This CDR3 reads CATSDPGTGGNEQFF. The CDR3 bases are TGTGCCACCAGTGATCCCGGGACAGGGGGCAATGAGCAGTTCTTC.

CDR3 in DNA: TGCAGCGCCCGTCTCTACACCGGGGAGCTGTTTTTT. Translated: CSARLYTGELFF. The genes are TRBV29-1 and TRBJ2-2; D remains unclear. CDR3 length equals 12 residues. V gave up 7 bases and J gave up 3 bases, with 9 bases separating them. Germline lookup yields CDR1 SQVTM and CDR2 ANQGSEA.

The chain recombines TRBV11-2 with TRBJ2-3; TRBD2 matches at 10 bases. The CDR3 is made up of 16 amino acids. V lost 5 bases, J lost 0 bases, and 5 bases stayed unmatched. Germline lookup yields CDR1 SGHAT and CDR2 FQNNGV. CDR3 protein: CASSRLAGQSTDTQYF. CDR3 nucleotide sequence: TGTGCCAGCAGCCGACTAGCGGGCCAGAGCACAGATACGCAGTATTTT.

This clone was observed a single time. The rearrangement links TRBV30 to TRBJ2-7, with D possibly TRBD1 on 6 matching bases. The CDR3 has 11 residues. Germline values: CDR1 GTSNPN, CDR2 SVGIG (reference sequence). V shed 4 bases and J shed 5 bases, with 9 bases lying between them. In nucleotides, the CDR3 is TGTGCCTGGAAGGGGGTTCACGAGCAGTACTTC. Translated: CAWKGVHEQYF.

The chain carries TRBV6-1 and TRBJ2-7, with D tentatively TRBD1 (6 bases). There are 13 residues in the CDR3. Looked up from germline, CDR1 is MNHNS and CDR2 is SASEGT. Trimming took 3 bases from V and 2 from J, leaving 8 bases between them. The CDR3 DNA reads TGTGCCAGCAGTGAGACAGGAACCTACGAGCAGTACTTC. Protein sequence: CASSETGTYEQYF.

The chain has TRBV11-3 and TRBJ2-2, with TRBD1 matching 7 bases. Trimming took 1 base from V and 6 from J; bases not matched to a gene: 2. The CDR3 consists of 14 residues. Germline loops: CDR1 SGHNT, CDR2 YENEEA. CDR3 coding DNA: TGTGCCAGCAGCTTAGTAGGGGGCTCCGGGGAGCTGTTTTTT. This encodes CASSLVGGSGELFF.

The J gene is TRBJ2-1, the V gene TRBV25-1; D not resolved. From germline, CDR1 is MGHDK and CDR2 SYGVNS. V lost 7 bases and J 7 bases, leaving 5 bases between the germline ends. This CDR3 region has 10 residues. As DNA, the CDR3 is TGTGCCAGCAACTTAAATGAGCAGTTCTTC. Encoded protein: CASNLNEQFF.

This chain uses TRBV5-6 with TRBJ2-1; TRBD2 matches 10 bases. Trimming at V came to 1 base and at J to 4 bases, leaving 5 bases not matched to a gene. The CDR3 has 16 amino acids. Germline V CDR1 and CDR2: SGHDT, YYEEEE. CDR3: CASSLISGRTYNEQFF. In DNA form, the CDR3 reads TGTGCCAGCAGCTTGATTAGCGGGAGGACTTACAATGAGCAGTTCTTC.

The chain links TRBV6-2 or TRBV6-3 to TRBJ1-3; D is unclear. The V end was cut by 6 bases, the J end by 0 bases, with 9 bases between. CDR1 and CDR2 from the germline V gene are MNHEY and SVGEGT. The CDR3 loop spans 14 amino acids. The CDR3 coding sequence is TGTGCCAGCAGCCGCCCCTACTCTGGAAACACCATATATTTT. Translated, it gives CASSRPYSGNTIYF.

The rearrangement links TRBV5-4 to TRBJ2-2; 8 bases match TRBD1. This CDR3 comprises 15 residues. With V trimmed by 5 bases and J by 1 base, 4 bases remained unmatched. Germline CDR1 SGHNT, CDR2 YYREEE (reference sequence). CDR3 nucleotide sequence: TGTGCCAGCAGATGGGGACAGGAGAACACCGGGGAGCTGTTTTTT. Amino acids: CASRWGQENTGELFF.

A note on this clone: Other DNA sequences in the same sample also yield this CDR3. The J gene is TRBJ2-7, the V gene TRBV7-6, with TRBD2 matching 11 bases. The germline V gene encodes CDR1 SGHVS and CDR2 FNYEAQ. This CDR3 comprises 15 residues. The V and J ends lost 2 bases and 3 bases, in that order; junction bases with no gene match: 3. In DNA, the CDR3 is TGTGCCAGCAGCTTATTAGGGACTAGCGGCTACGAGCAGTACTTC. It specifies CASSLLGTSGYEQYF.

This chain connects TRBV28 to TRBJ1-3; D perhaps matches TRBD1 (6 bases). Trimming cost V 2 bases and J 2 bases, with 13 bases left between them. This CDR3 region has 16 residues. CDR1 and CDR2 (germline): MDHEN, SYDVKM. The CDR3 nucleotides read TGTGCCAGCAGTTTAATGGACAGTAGTCCTGGAAACACCATATATTTT. Its translation: CASSLMDSSPGNTIYF.

The chain has TRBV6-4 and TRBJ1-2; TRBD1 is a possible D gene (6 bases). V lost 5 bases, J lost 2 bases, and 12 bases lay in between. The CDR3 runs to 14 residues. CDR1 MRHNA and CDR2 SNTAGT come from the germline V gene. The CDR3 DNA sequence: TGTGCCAGCAGTCGAGAACAGGGCAACTATGGCTACACCTTC. Protein: CASSREQGNYGYTF.

The rearrangement links TRBV3-1 (or the pseudogene TRBV3-2) to TRBJ1-2, with TRBD1 as a possible D gene (5 bases). The CDR3 totals 15 residues. V dropped 4 bases and J dropped 6 bases, with 18 bases sitting between them. The germline V gene has CDR1 LGHDT and CDR2 YNNKEL (reference sequence). The chain's CDR3 is CASSRTLRVGDGYTF. The CDR3, as DNA: TGTGCCAGCAGCCGAACACTCAGGGTTGGGGATGGCTACACCTTC.

The count of this clone is one. The V gene is TRBV3-1 (or the pseudogene TRBV3-2), the J gene TRBJ1-2, with D possibly matching TRBD1 (6 bases). The length of the CDR3 is 15 residues. V shed 3 bases and J shed 1 base, with 12 bases lying between them. The germline V gene has CDR1 LGHDT and CDR2 YNNKEL (reference sequence). CDR3 coding DNA: TGTGCCAGCAGCCAGGGGGCAACAGATAACTATGGCTACACCTTC. Encoded protein: CASSQGATDNYGYTF.

The CDR3: CASSLERSGSSPLHF. The CDR3 DNA reads as TGTGCCAGCAGTTTAGAGAGATCAGGCTCCTCACCCCTCCACTTT. The chain couples TRBV27 to TRBJ1-6; D uncertain. V lost 2 bases to trimming and J lost 10 bases, with 15 bases between them. This CDR3 spans 15 amino acids. CDR1 is MNHEY and CDR2 is SMNVEV in the germline V gene (reference sequence).

This chain joins TRBV2 and TRBJ2-1, with TRBD1 identical over 9 bases. This CDR3 has 15 residues. The ends lost 4 bases at V and 4 bases at J; junction bases unmatched: 5. Germline CDR1 SNHLY, CDR2 FYNNEI. For the CDR3, the DNA is TGTGCCAGCAGTGCGGCTGGGACAGGGTACAATGAGCAGTTCTTC. This encodes CASSAAGTGYNEQFF.

This rearrangement joins TRBV9 to TRBJ2-5; D may be TRBD2 (5 bases). This CDR3 is 14 amino acids long. Germline CDR1 reads SGDLS; CDR2 reads YYNGEE. V gave up 0 bases and J gave up 2 bases, with 8 bases separating them. CDR3: CASSVAGKQETQYF. CDR3 nucleotide sequence: TGTGCCAGCAGCGTAGCCGGGAAACAAGAGACCCAGTACTTC. Complete variable domain (other parts from reference TRBV9 and TRBJ2-5): DSGVTQTPKHLITATGQRVTLRCSPRSGDLSVYWYQQSLDQGLQFLIQYYNGEERAKGNILERFSAQQFPDLHSELNLSSLELGDSALYFCASSVAGKQETQYFGPGTRLLVL.

A remark on this clone: The junction differs from germline at one of its ends, possibly a read error. This chain connects TRBV3-1 (or the pseudogene TRBV3-2) to TRBJ2-7, with TRBD2 identical over 13 bases. The CDR3 runs to 16 residues. Germline CDR1 and CDR2: LGHDT and YNNKEL (reference sequence). The CDR3, as DNA: TGTGCCAGCAGCTTTCGGACTAGCGGGAGTAAGGATGAGCAGCACTTC. It encodes CASSFRTSGSKDEQHF.

The rearrangement uses TRBV25-1 and TRBJ2-1; maybe TRBD1 (6 bases). The CDR3 is 12 residues long. Germline V lookup: CDR1 MGHDK, CDR2 SYGVNS. Trimming removed 6 bases from V and 6 bases from J, with 9 bases in between. CDR3 nucleotides: TGTGCCAGCAGAGACAGGACCAATGAGCAGTTCTTC. It encodes CASRDRTNEQFF. The variable domain in full, with the rest retrieved from reference TRBV25-1 and TRBJ2-1, is EADIYQTPRYLVIGTGKKITLECSQTMGHDKMYWYQQDPGMELHLIHYSYGVNSTEKGDLSSESTVSRIRTEHFPLTLESARPSHTSQYLCASRDRTNEQFFGPGTRLTVL.

DNA of the CDR3: TGTGCCAGTAGGAGATTAGCGGGAGGGTCAGTATTTCCAGATACGCAGTATTTT. Protein product: CASRRLAGGSVFPDTQYF. The rearrangement uses TRBV19 and TRBJ2-3; 11 bases map to TRBD2. Germline CDR1 LNHDA, CDR2 SQIVND (reference sequence). V shed 6 bases and J 4 bases; nucleotides not matched to a gene: 15. The CDR3 runs to 18 residues.

The chain recombines TRBV5-1 with TRBJ2-1; 9 nucleotides align to TRBD1. From germline, CDR1 is SGHRS and CDR2 YFSETQ. V gave up 3 bases and J gave up 4 bases; unmatched junction bases: 2. The CDR3 is made up of 14 amino acids. In DNA form, the CDR3 reads TGCGCCAGCAGCTCAGGGACAGGGTACAATGAGCAGTTCTTC. Translation: CASSSGTGYNEQFF. Looking up the rest from reference TRBV5-1 and TRBJ2-1 gives the full variable domain: KAGVTQTPRYLIKTRGQQVTLSCSPISGHRSVSWYQQTPGQGLQFLFEYFSETQRNKGNFPGRFSGRQFSNSRSEMNVSTLELGDSALYLCASSSGTGYNEQFFGPGTRLTVL.

In this sample, this clone turned up a few times. The V call is TRBV6-6, the J call TRBJ1-6, with 12 bases that match TRBD1. Germline values: CDR1 MNHNY, CDR2 SVGAGI (reference sequence). This CDR3 region has 16 residues. J gave up 6 bases and V 5 bases, and 5 bases lay outside the gene matches. CDR3 sequence: CASSPGQGALNSPLHF. The CDR3, as DNA: TGTGCCAGCAGTCCGGGACAGGGGGCGCTTAATTCACCCCTCCACTTT.

The chain couples TRBV6-5 to TRBJ1-1; 11 bases agree with TRBD1. CDR3 size: 14 residues. The germline gives CDR1 MNHEY, CDR2 SVGAGI. V lost 8 bases, J lost 5 bases, and 7 bases stayed unmatched. In DNA form, the CDR3 reads TGTGCCAGCGCGAGGACAGGGGGCTGGACTGAAGCTTTCTTT. It yields the protein CASARTGGWTEAFF.

The genes are TRBV19 and TRBJ2-5; possible D gene TRBD2, 6 bases. CDR1 LNHDA and CDR2 SQIVND come from the germline V gene (reference sequence). Trimming shortened V by 5 bases and J by 3 bases, and 19 bases separated the two germline ends. The CDR3 contains 16 residues. Written as DNA, the CDR3 is TGTGCCAGTAGTCCAACCTTTTTCGGGGGAAAAGAGACCCAGTACTTC. Encoded protein: CASSPTFFGGKETQYF.

The rearrangement uses TRBV5-4 and TRBJ2-5; D is unresolved. CDR1 is SGHNT and CDR2 is YYREEE in the germline V gene (reference sequence). Trimming took 1 base from V and 5 from J, leaving 9 bases between them. The CDR3 is 13 residues long. DNA of the CDR3: TGTGCCAGCAGCTTGTTGCGATCGGAGACCCAGTACTTC. This gives the protein CASSLLRSETQYF.

The V call is TRBV3-1 (or the pseudogene TRBV3-2), the J call TRBJ2-5; 7 positions match TRBD2. The ends lost 4 bases at V and 1 base at J; junction bases unmatched: 3. Germline V gene lookup returns CDR1 LGHDT and CDR2 YNNKEL (reference sequence). There are 14 residues in the CDR3. The CDR3 is CASSLSGGQETQYF. The CDR3 coding sequence is TGTGCCAGCAGCCTCTCGGGGGGCCAAGAGACCCAGTACTTC.

This clone was seen just once. V and J are TRBV14 and TRBJ2-7; perhaps TRBD2 as D (7 bases). The germline CDR1 and CDR2 sequences are SGHDN and FVKESK. This CDR3 is 15 amino acids long. The V end lost 3 bases, the J end lost 3 bases, and 15 bases lay between the germline ends. The CDR3 DNA reads TGTGCCAGCAGCCAGGGGGCGGGGGCATACTACGAGCAGTACTTC. It codes for CASSQGAGAYYEQYF.

This chain connects TRBV18 to TRBJ2-1, with 8 bases fitting TRBD1. V dropped 6 bases and J dropped 6; count of bases not matched to a gene: 10. Germline V CDR1 and CDR2: KGHSH, LQKENI. This CDR3 comprises 15 residues. The CDR3 reads CASSPPGQVLNEQFF. DNA for the CDR3: TGTGCCAGCTCCCCGCCGGGACAGGTCCTCAATGAGCAGTTCTTC.